The clone carrying this T cell receptor beta chain was recorded many times. This entry comes from a study of T cells in Graves' hyperthyroidism and ophthalmopathy. Using RNA transcripts as the source, TCR beta CDR3 regions were amplified. RT-PCR in the first round (using the HTBI primer set) targeted the TCR CDR3. TCRdb processed the multiplex PCR reads anew with MiXCR; each CDR3 protein has one entry. The data contain around 400,000 distinct CDR3 sequences, less than 15% of them seen just once; the ten biggest clones take up around a tenth. Deletions cut 0 bases from V and 2 bases from J, with 13 bases between. Per germline, CDR1 SGHDN and CDR2 FVKESK. This CDR3 spans 16 amino acids.

Input material: blood. The chain couples TRBV14 to TRBJ2-5; a weak D match, TRBD1 (5 bases). The source is a young woman with Graves' hyperthyroidism. In DNA form, the CDR3 reads TGTGCCAGCAGCCAAGAAACCCACAGGAGACAAGAGACCCAGTACTTC. Translated: CASSQETHRRQETQYF.